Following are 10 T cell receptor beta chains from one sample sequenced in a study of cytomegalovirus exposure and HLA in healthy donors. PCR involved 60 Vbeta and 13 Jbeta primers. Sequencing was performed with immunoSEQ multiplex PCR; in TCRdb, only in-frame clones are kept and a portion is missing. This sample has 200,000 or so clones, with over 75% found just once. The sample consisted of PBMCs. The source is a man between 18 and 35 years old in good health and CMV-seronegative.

Here the CDR3 reads CASSRGKDTQYF. The CDR3 DNA sequence: TGTGCCAGCAGTAGGGGGAAGGATACGCAGTATTTT. This chain uses TRBV6-5 with TRBJ2-3; tentatively, D is TRBD1 (6 bases). The CDR3 has 12 residues. Per the germline V gene, CDR1 is MNHEY and CDR2 is SVGAGI. V lost 5 bases, J lost 6 bases, and 9 bases lay in between.

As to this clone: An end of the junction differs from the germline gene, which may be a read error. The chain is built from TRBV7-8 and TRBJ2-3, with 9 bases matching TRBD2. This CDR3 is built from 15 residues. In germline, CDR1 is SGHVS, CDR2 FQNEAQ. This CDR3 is CASSVAGAGTDTQYF. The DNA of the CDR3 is TGTGCCAGCAGCGTAGCGGGAGCCGGCACAGATACGCAGTATTTT. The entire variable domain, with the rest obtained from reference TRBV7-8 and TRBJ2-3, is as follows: GAGVSQSPRYKVAKRGQDVALRCDPISGHVSLFWYQQALGQGPEFLTYFQNEAQLDKSGLPSDRFFAERPEGSVSTLKIQRTQQEDSAVYLCASSVAGAGTDTQYFGPGTRLTVL.

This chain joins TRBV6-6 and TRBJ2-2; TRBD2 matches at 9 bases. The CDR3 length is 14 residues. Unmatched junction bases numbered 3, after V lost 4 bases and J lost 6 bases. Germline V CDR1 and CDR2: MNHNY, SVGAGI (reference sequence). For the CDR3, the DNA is TGTGCCAGCAGTTCGGGCGGGAGGGCCGGGGAGCTGTTTTTT. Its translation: CASSSGGRAGELFF.

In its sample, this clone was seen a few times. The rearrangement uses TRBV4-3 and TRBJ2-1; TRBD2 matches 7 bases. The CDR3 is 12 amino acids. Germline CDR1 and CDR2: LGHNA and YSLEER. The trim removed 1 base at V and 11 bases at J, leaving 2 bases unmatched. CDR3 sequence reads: CASSQGEGQQFF. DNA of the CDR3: TGCGCCAGCAGCCAAGGGGAGGGACAGCAGTTCTTC.

This CDR3 is CASRAGEDSYNEQFF. The CDR3 DNA follows: TGTGCCAGCAGGGCGGGTGAGGATTCCTACAATGAGCAGTTCTTC. This chain joins TRBV11-3 and TRBJ2-1, with a weak D call TRBD2 (5 bases). The CDR3 length is 15 residues. Per germline, CDR1 SGHNT and CDR2 YENEEA. V lost 6 bases and J 1 base, leaving 13 bases between the germline ends.

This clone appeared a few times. The CDR3 nucleotides read TGTGCCAGCAGTTTAGGGACAGGGGAGCACGAGCAGTACTTC. This sequence encodes CASSLGTGEHEQYF. The J gene is TRBJ2-7, the V gene TRBV28, with 10 bases that match TRBD1. The CDR3 runs 14 residues. With 2 bases clipped from V and 5 bases from J, the junction kept 3 bases outside the gene matches. Per the germline V gene, CDR1 is MDHEN and CDR2 is SYDVKM.

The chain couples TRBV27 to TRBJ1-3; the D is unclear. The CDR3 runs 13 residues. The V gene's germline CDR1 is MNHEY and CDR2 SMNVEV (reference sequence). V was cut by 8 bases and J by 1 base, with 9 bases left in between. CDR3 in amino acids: CASGYNSGNTIYF. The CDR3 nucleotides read TGTGCCAGCGGTTACAATTCTGGAAACACCATATATTTT.

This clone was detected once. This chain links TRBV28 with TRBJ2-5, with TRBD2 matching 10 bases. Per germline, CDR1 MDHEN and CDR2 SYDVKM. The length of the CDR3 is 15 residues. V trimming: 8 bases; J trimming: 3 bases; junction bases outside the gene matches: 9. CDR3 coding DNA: TGTGCCAGCTTGCCTAGCGGGAGAAGAGAAGAGACCCAGTACTTC. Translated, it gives CASLPSGRREETQYF.

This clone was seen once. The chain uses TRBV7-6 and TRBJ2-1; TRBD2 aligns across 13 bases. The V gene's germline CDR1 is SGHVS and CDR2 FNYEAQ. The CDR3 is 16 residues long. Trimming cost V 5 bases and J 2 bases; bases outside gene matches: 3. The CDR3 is CASSETSGRAYNEQFF. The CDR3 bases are TGTGCCAGCAGCGAAACTAGCGGGAGGGCCTACAATGAGCAGTTCTTC.

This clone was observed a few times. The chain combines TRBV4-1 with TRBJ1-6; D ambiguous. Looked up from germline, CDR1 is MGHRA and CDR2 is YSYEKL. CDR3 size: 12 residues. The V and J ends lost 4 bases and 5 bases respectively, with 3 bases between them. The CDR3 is CASSRDNSPLHF. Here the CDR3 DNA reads TGCGCCAGCAGCCGAGATAATTCACCCCTCCACTTT.